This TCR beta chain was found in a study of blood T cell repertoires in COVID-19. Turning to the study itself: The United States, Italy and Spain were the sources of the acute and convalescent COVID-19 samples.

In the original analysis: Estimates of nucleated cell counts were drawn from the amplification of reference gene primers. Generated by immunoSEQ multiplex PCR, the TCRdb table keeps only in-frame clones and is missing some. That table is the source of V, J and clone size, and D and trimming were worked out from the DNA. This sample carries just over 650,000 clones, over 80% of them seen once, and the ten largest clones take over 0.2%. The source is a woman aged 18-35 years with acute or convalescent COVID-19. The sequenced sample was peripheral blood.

The CDR3: CASSVGTSNQPQHF. Written as DNA, the CDR3 is TGTGCCAGCAGCGTTGGGACTTCCAATCAGCCCCAGCATTTT. The chain recombines TRBV7-2 with TRBJ1-5; TRBD1 is a possible D gene (5 bases). There are 14 residues in the CDR3. V was cut by 5 bases and J by 3 bases, with 11 bases left in between. CDR1 and CDR2 from the germline V gene are SGHTA and FQGNSA.